Listed here is a single TCR beta chain. This entry is derived from a study of sequential checkpoint blockade in melanoma. The sample's treatment: randomized to nivolumab then ipilimumab (arm A) or the reverse (arm B). None of the patients previously received DNA-damaging chemotherapy. Sorted cells were live CD3+CD8+, lacking CD19 and CD56, from PBMCs. Generated by immunoSEQ multiplex PCR, the TCRdb table keeps only in-frame clones and is missing some. The repertoire has 9,500 to 15,000 clones, under 90% of them found once; the top ten carry 7% to 8.5%. This material consisted of CD8+ T cells sorted from blood (inferred from file names), taken from a patient given nivolumab and ipilimumab in sequence. The sequence was collected from a human donor with melanoma.

DNA of the CDR3: TGTGCCAGCAGGCCTGTTGTACCCCGGGGACAGGGTTTTCAGCCCCAGCATTTT. Amino acid sequence: CASRPVVPRGQGFQPQHF. V is TRBV28 and J is TRBJ1-5; 9 nucleotides line up with TRBD1. The V and J ends lost 6 bases and 6 bases, in that order; junction bases with no gene match: 18. CDR1 MDHEN and CDR2 SYDVKM come from the germline V gene. The CDR3 length is 18 residues. Supplemented by reference TRBV28 and TRBJ1-5, the full variable domain reads DVKVTQSSRYLVKRTGEKVFLECVQDMDHENMFWYRQDPGLGLRLIYFSYDVKMKEKGDIPEGYSVSREKKERFSLILESASTNQTSMYLCASRPVVPRGQGFQPQHFGDGTRLSIL.